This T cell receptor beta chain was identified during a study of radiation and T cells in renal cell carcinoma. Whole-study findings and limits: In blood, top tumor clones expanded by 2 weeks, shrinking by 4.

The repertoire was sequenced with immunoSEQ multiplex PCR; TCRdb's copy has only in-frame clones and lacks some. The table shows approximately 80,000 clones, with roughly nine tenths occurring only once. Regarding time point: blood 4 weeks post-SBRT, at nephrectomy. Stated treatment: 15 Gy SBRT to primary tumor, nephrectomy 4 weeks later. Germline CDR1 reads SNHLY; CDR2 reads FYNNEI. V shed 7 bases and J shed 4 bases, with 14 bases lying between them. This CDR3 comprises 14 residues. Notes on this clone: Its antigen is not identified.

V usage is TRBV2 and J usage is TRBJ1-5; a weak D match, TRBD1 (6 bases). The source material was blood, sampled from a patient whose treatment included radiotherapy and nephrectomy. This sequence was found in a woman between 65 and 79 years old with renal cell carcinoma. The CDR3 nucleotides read TGTGCCAGCATCGACGTAACAGGGAATCAGCCCCAGCATTTT. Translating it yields CASIDVTGNQPQHF.